This T cell receptor beta chain appears in the sequencing data of a study of regulatory T cells in long-lasting Graves disease. Sample time point: newly diagnosed GD, antithyroid drugs for less than 3 months. Generation of the TCR library employed RNA extracted from PBMCs. This clonotype appeared once. Germline loops: CDR1 MNHNS, CDR2 SASEGT. V lost 8 bases, J lost 3 bases, and 11 bases lay in between. This CDR3 has 13 amino acids. Arm-PCR of CDR3 regions and iRepertoire HTBI primers were the basis on which TCR beta libraries were built. TCRdb recomputed calls from the multiplex PCR reads with MiXCR, one row per CDR3 protein. The sample shows approximately 360,000 distinct CDR3 sequences, 12% of them seen only once. These same records also appear under a second study, on T cells in Graves' hyperthyroidism and ophthalmopathy.

The TCR sequence derives from a woman aged 18-29 years with Graves disease. The rearrangement uses TRBV6-1 and TRBJ1-3, with D possibly TRBD1 on 5 matching bases. The sequencing used peripheral blood mononuclear cells (PBMCs), collected at new diagnosis, from a patient treated with antithyroid drugs. The CDR3 nucleotides read TGTGCCAGCCAACCGGGGGTTGGAAACACCATATATTTT. Its translation: CASQPGVGNTIYF.